Listed here are 25 T cell receptor beta chains from one sample, sequenced in a study of human T cells and chemical hapten exposure. The sample's time point: pre-sensitization, week 0. As for treatment: therapeutic diphenylcyclopropenone sensitization with weekly scalp DPC. Via MiXCR, TCRdb re-called the RACE reads, giving one row per CDR3 protein. This sample has around 62,000 distinct CDR3 sequences, with about 7% found just once. The sample consisted of whole blood, taken in connection with sensitization to the hapten diphenylcyclopropenone (DPC). These receptors all stem from a woman in her 30s with alopecia areata. Some clones in this sample may be carry-over from other donors' samples.

Many counts were recorded for this clonotype. The V call is TRBV6-5, the J call TRBJ2-2, with D unclear. This CDR3 region has 13 residues. CDR1 MNHEY and CDR2 SVGAGI come from the germline V gene. Trimming took off 2 bases at V and 3 bases at J, with 4 bases between the two ends. The CDR3 bases are TGTGCCAGCAGTTACGGGTACACCGGGGAGCTGTTTTTT. Translated, it gives CASSYGYTGELFF.

This clonotype has only a few counts. Here the CDR3 DNA reads TGTGCCAGTAGTATTCAATACGGAGATGAAGCTTTCTTT. Translated: CASSIQYGDEAFF. This sequence joins TRBV19 and TRBJ1-1; D is unclear. V gave up 3 bases and J gave up 7 bases, with 12 bases separating them. There are 13 residues in the CDR3. The germline V gene encodes CDR1 LNHDA and CDR2 SQIVND (reference sequence).

This clonotype has ten or more counts. The V gene is TRBV20-1, the J gene TRBJ2-3, with a tentative D call TRBD2 (6 bases). CDR1 and CDR2 from the germline V gene are DFQATT and SNEGSKA (reference sequence). The CDR3 extends over 16 amino acids. The V end was cut by 0 bases, the J end by 0 bases, with 13 bases between. Written as DNA, the CDR3 is TGCAGTGCTAGAGATCGTGCGGGGTTCAGCACAGATACGCAGTATTTT. As protein: CSARDRAGFSTDTQYF.

This clonotype was detected many times. The chain combines TRBV6-5 with TRBJ2-3; no clear D. V dropped 0 bases and J dropped 0 bases, with 7 bases sitting between them. CDR1 and CDR2 from the germline V gene are MNHEY and SVGAGI. This CDR3 has 15 amino acids. CDR3 nucleotides: TGTGCCAGCAGTTACTCGGCAGTAAGCACAGATACGCAGTATTTT. This sequence encodes CASSYSAVSTDTQYF.

This sequence joins TRBV6-6 and TRBJ1-4; D not certain. Trimming cost V 0 bases and J 4 bases, with 6 bases left between them. The length of the CDR3 is 14 residues. The germline gives CDR1 MNHNY, CDR2 SVGAGI (reference sequence). CDR3 bases: TGTGCCAGCAGTTACTCCCGGGTTAATGAAAAACTGTTTTTT. Protein sequence: CASSYSRVNEKLFF.

This clonotype has ten or more counts. This chain joins TRBV5-1 and TRBJ1-2; the D is unclear. CDR3 length: 14 residues. V lost 1 base and J lost 6, with 13 bases in between. The V gene's germline CDR1 is SGHRS and CDR2 YFSETQ. CDR3 sequence: CASSLSGVEDGYTF. Written as DNA, the CDR3 is TGCGCCAGCAGCTTGAGCGGTGTTGAGGATGGCTACACCTTC.

The chain employs TRBV5-1 and TRBJ1-1; no definite D call. The CDR3 is 14 residues long. Germline V gene data show CDR1 as SGHRS and CDR2 as YFSETQ. Trimming cost V 2 bases and J 6 bases, with 14 bases left between them. In nucleotides, the CDR3 is TGCGCCAGCAGCTTAAGTCCCGGAGACCCTGAAGCTTTCTTT. This encodes CASSLSPGDPEAFF.

Turning to this clonotype: It may be a read error: a sequence one base away is much more abundant. The chain uses TRBV18 and TRBJ1-2; D is unresolved. This CDR3 has 14 residues. V was shortened by 5 bases and J by 8 bases, with 18 bases between the two germline ends. The germline V gene encodes CDR1 KGHSH and CDR2 LQKENI. The CDR3: CASSIRTGKEGYTF. CDR3 nucleotide sequence: TGTGCCAGCTCAATCCGGACGGGGAAAGAGGGCTACACCTTC. The variable domain in full, with the rest retrieved from reference TRBV18 and TRBJ1-2, is NAGVMQNPRHLVRRRGQEARLRCSPMKGHSHVYWYRQLPEEGLKFMVYLQKENIIDESGMPKERFSAEFPKEGPSILRIQQVVRGDSAAYFCASSIRTGKEGYTFGSGTRLTVV.

This clonotype was counted ten times or more. V gene TRBV7-8 combines with J gene TRBJ1-1; TRBD1 is a possible D gene (5 bases). The CDR3 sequence is 14 residues long. The germline V gene encodes CDR1 SGHVS and CDR2 FQNEAQ. Trimming stripped 1 base from V and 8 bases from J, with 14 bases between. CDR3 sequence (DNA): TGTGCCAGCAGCTTAGGGTCGGGTCAGGGAGAAGCTTTCTTT. It codes for CASSLGSGQGEAFF. Combining the CDR3 with reference TRBV7-8 and TRBJ1-1 gives the whole variable domain GAGVSQSPRYKVAKRGQDVALRCDPISGHVSLFWYQQALGQGPEFLTYFQNEAQLDKSGLPSDRFFAERPEGSVSTLKIQRTQQEDSAVYLCASSLGSGQGEAFFGQGTRLTVV.

This clonotype was counted at least ten times. The V gene is TRBV2, the J gene TRBJ1-2, with D possibly being TRBD1 (5 bases). Looked up from germline, CDR1 is SNHLY and CDR2 is FYNNEI. V was clipped by 4 bases and J by 6 bases, with 12 bases between them. The CDR3 sequence is 13 residues long. CDR3 nucleotide sequence: TGTGCCAGCAGTGGAGACGGGGGGGATGGCTACACCTTC. It codes for CASSGDGGDGYTF.

This clonotype was counted many times. The chain has TRBV20-1 and TRBJ2-7; the D call may be TRBD1 or TRBD2 (5 bases each). There are 15 residues in the CDR3. V was trimmed by 1 base and J by 2 bases, leaving 15 bases between them. The germline V gene encodes CDR1 DFQATT and CDR2 SNEGSKA (reference sequence). The CDR3 nucleotides read TGCAGTGCTAGAGCCCACCGGGACCGAACCTACGAGCAGTACTTC. It translates to CSARAHRDRTYEQYF.

This clonotype was seen at least ten times. The chain uses TRBV20-1 and TRBJ1-2; no clear D. The CDR3 totals 13 residues. The germline V and J ends were trimmed by 0 bases and 4 bases, with 9 bases remaining between them. Germline values: CDR1 DFQATT, CDR2 SNEGSKA (reference sequence). CDR3 region: CSARDAELYGYTF. The CDR3 nucleotides are TGCAGTGCTAGAGATGCGGAGCTCTATGGCTACACCTTC.

J is TRBJ1-5 and V is TRBV5-5; the match to TRBD1 covers 11 bases. Germline V gene sequence: CDR1 SGHKS, CDR2 YYEKEE (reference sequence). The CDR3 has 15 amino acids. V lost 3 bases and J lost 3; bases outside the gene matches: 2. CDR3 coding DNA: TGTGCCAGCAGCTGGACAGGGGGCTCCAATCAGCCCCAGCATTTT. Residues: CASSWTGGSNQPQHF.

This clonotype was detected only a few times. The V gene is TRBV30, the J gene TRBJ2-3; no reliable D call. V lost 1 base to trimming and J lost 0 bases, with 11 bases between them. The CDR3 is 15 residues long. Germline values: CDR1 GTSNPN, CDR2 SVGIG (reference sequence). DNA of the CDR3: TGTGCCTGGAGTGGGTCAGCTTCTAGCACAGATACGCAGTATTTT. As protein: CAWSGSASSTDTQYF. Combining the CDR3 with reference TRBV30 and TRBJ2-3 gives the whole variable domain SQTIHQWPATLVQPVGSPLSLECTVEGTSNPNLYWYRQAAGRGLQLLFYSVGIGQISSEVPQNLSASRPQDRQFILSSKKLLLSDSGFYLCAWSGSASSTDTQYFGPGTRLTVL.

This clonotype was recorded a few times. The chain is built from TRBV2 and TRBJ2-7, with TRBD1 identical over 11 bases. The CDR3 totals 15 residues. Per the germline V gene, CDR1 is SNHLY and CDR2 is FYNNEI. J lost 1 base, V lost 7 bases, and 6 bases had no gene match. The CDR3 DNA reads as TGTGCCAGCAAGCCGGGACAGGGGGTTTCCTACGAGCAGTACTTC. Translation gives CASKPGQGVSYEQYF.

This clonotype has just a few counts. The V gene is TRBV5-1, the J gene TRBJ1-1; 11 bases align to TRBD1. In germline, CDR1 is SGHRS, CDR2 YFSETQ. V lost 4 bases, J lost 2 bases, and 10 bases stayed unmatched. The CDR3 consists of 17 residues. CDR3 residues: CASSERGTGGGNTEAFF. DNA for the CDR3: TGCGCCAGCAGCGAGAGAGGGACAGGGGGGGGAAACACTGAAGCTTTCTTT.

There are many counts of this clonotype. V and J are TRBV21-1 and TRBJ2-4; TRBD2, the table's D call, was not compared with the DNA. TRBV21-1 is annotated as a pseudogene. The length of the CDR3 is 20 residues. The CDR3 coding sequence is TGTGCCAGCAGCAAAGAAGGAAAACCTACCCGCAAGCTAGCCAAAAACATTCAGTACTTC. Translating it yields CASSKEGKPTRKLAKNIQYF.

The V and J genes are TRBV20-1 and TRBJ2-5; 8 bases align to TRBD1. CDR1 DFQATT and CDR2 SNEGSKA come from the germline V gene (reference sequence). The CDR3 contains 16 residues. The J segment lost 5 bases and the V segment lost 4 bases, leaving 15 bases of the junction unmatched. The CDR3 is CSATGQGVYSLETQYF. Here the CDR3 DNA reads TGCAGTGCTACCGGACAGGGCGTTTACTCTCTCGAGACCCAGTACTTC.

This clonotype was seen at least ten times. The chain links TRBV12-3 or TRBV12-4 to TRBJ2-7; 9 nucleotides line up with TRBD1. V lost 7 bases, J lost 3 bases, and 10 bases stayed unmatched. The CDR3 extends over 15 amino acids. The CDR3 loop is CASTRTGTGFYEQYF. The CDR3 coding sequence is TGTGCCAGCACTCGAACCGGGACAGGGTTCTACGAGCAGTACTTC.

This clonotype was seen many times. Here the CDR3 reads CASSQYGFGVNEQFF. DNA for the CDR3: TGTGCCAGCAGCCAATACGGGTTTGGGGTGAATGAGCAGTTCTTC. V usage is TRBV3-1 and J usage is TRBJ2-1, with unresolved D. CDR1 and CDR2 from the germline V gene are LGHDT and YNNKEL (reference sequence). CDR3 length equals 15 residues. V lost 2 bases to trimming and J lost 7 bases, with 15 bases between them.

This clonotype was seen a single time. A much larger clone lies one base from this, so it may be a read error. The V call is TRBV11-2, the J call TRBJ2-2; D is ambiguous. Germline V gives CDR1 SGHAT, CDR2 FQNNGV. The CDR3 has 15 amino acids. The CDR3 DNA reads TGTGCCAGCGGCTTAGACGGATATCGCACCGGGGAGCTGTTTTTT. Translation gives CASGLDGYRTGELFF.

This clonotype was recorded a few times. The genes are TRBV19 and TRBJ1-2; 7 bases are a match to TRBD1. Germline CDR1 reads LNHDA; CDR2 reads SQIVND (reference sequence). The ends lost 3 bases at V and 0 bases at J; junction bases unmatched: 7. This CDR3 contains 16 residues. This CDR3 is CASSIHKTGTNYGYTF. The CDR3 DNA is TGTGCCAGTAGTATCCACAAGACAGGGACTAACTATGGCTACACCTTC.

At least ten counts were recorded for this clonotype. This sequence joins TRBV6-4 and TRBJ2-3; D might be TRBD2 (7 bases). Trimming took 3 bases from V and 7 from J, leaving 11 bases between them. The germline gives CDR1 MRHNA, CDR2 SNTAGT. The CDR3 is 13 residues long. CDR3 DNA: TGTGCCAGCAGTGATGAGGGGGGGCATACGCAGTATTTT. Encoded protein: CASSDEGGHTQYF.

This clonotype was seen repeatedly, ten times or more. The rearrangement links TRBV29-1 to TRBJ2-7, with unresolved D. Germline-derived CDR1 and CDR2 are SQVTM and ANQGSEA. The CDR3 length is 13 residues. V was shortened by 6 bases and J by 3 bases, with 15 bases between the two germline ends. The CDR3 DNA reads TGCAGCGTCCAGGACGGCGGAGTCTACGAGCAGTACTTC. Protein product: CSVQDGGVYEQYF.

This clonotype was observed many times. The gene calls are TRBV29-1 and TRBJ1-2; perhaps TRBD1 as D (6 bases). Germline values: CDR1 SQVTM, CDR2 ANQGSEA. V dropped 1 base and J dropped 4 bases, with 16 bases sitting between them. The CDR3 consists of 15 residues. In DNA, the CDR3 is TGCAGCGTTGAAGGCGAGCAGGGGCCCTCCTATGGCTACACCTTC. It codes for CSVEGEQGPSYGYTF. Variable domain in full (rest from reference TRBV29-1 and TRBJ1-2): SAVISQKPSRDICQRGTSLTIQCQVDSQVTMMFWYRQQPGQSLTLIATANQGSEATYESGFVIDKFPISRPNLTFSTLTVSNMSPEDSSIYLCSVEGEQGPSYGYTFGSGTRLTVV.